This T cell receptor beta chain was sequenced in a study of identical twins. The trim removed 6 bases at V and 4 bases at J, leaving 10 bases unmatched. The CDR3 contains 16 residues. The V gene's germline CDR1 is MGHRA and CDR2 YSYEKL. Regarding the study as a whole: Insertions ran lower in abundant cord blood beta clonotypes, though not in memory repertoires. Compared with models, monozygotic twins showed more out-of-frame TCR alpha sharing.

This clonotype showed up many times. Its antigen is unknown. Template switching (which added a universal primer site) was used, and cDNA carried unique molecular identifiers. One entry per CDR3 protein results from TCRdb running MiXCR on the 5' RACE reads. Here the sample spans 750,000 to 950,000 distinct CDR3 sequences, 10% to 15% being singletons. These data were also reused for a study on yellow fever vaccine responses in identical twins.

This sequence originates from a woman between 18 and 29 years old in good health. This chain joins TRBV4-1 and TRBJ2-2; 8 positions match TRBD1. The sequenced material came from PBMCs. The CDR3 reads CASSHRQGYSTGELFF. The CDR3 bases are TGCGCCAGCAGTCATAGACAGGGGTATTCCACCGGGGAGCTGTTTTTT.